This TCR beta chain is from a study of blood T cell repertoires in COVID-19. Study information: Sites across the United States, Italy and Spain contributed samples from acute and convalescent COVID-19. Sample material is recorded as cDNA or gDNA derived from T cells, B-cell-depleted T cells, or PBMCs.

Germline CDR1 is WSHSY and CDR2 is SAAADI. Trimming left V 0 bases short and J 5 bases short, with 5 bases between. The CDR3 is made up of 14 amino acids. In the authors' workflow: Scientists estimated how many nucleated cells there were by amplifying reference gene primers. Sequencing was performed with immunoSEQ multiplex PCR; in TCRdb, only in-frame clones are kept and a portion is missing. D and trimming were read from the DNA, whereas the V and J calls and clone size are those reported in that table. This repertoire shows 250,000 or so clones, around nine tenths found once; its top ten account for about 7.1%.

The TCR originated in a woman aged 70-85 years with active or convalescent COVID-19. The rearrangement uses TRBV10-2 and TRBJ2-6; D gene unclear. The sample taken for sequencing was peripheral blood. As DNA, the CDR3 is TGCGCCAGCAGTGAGTCTCTCTGGGCCAACGTCCTGACTTTC. Its protein is CASSESLWANVLTF.